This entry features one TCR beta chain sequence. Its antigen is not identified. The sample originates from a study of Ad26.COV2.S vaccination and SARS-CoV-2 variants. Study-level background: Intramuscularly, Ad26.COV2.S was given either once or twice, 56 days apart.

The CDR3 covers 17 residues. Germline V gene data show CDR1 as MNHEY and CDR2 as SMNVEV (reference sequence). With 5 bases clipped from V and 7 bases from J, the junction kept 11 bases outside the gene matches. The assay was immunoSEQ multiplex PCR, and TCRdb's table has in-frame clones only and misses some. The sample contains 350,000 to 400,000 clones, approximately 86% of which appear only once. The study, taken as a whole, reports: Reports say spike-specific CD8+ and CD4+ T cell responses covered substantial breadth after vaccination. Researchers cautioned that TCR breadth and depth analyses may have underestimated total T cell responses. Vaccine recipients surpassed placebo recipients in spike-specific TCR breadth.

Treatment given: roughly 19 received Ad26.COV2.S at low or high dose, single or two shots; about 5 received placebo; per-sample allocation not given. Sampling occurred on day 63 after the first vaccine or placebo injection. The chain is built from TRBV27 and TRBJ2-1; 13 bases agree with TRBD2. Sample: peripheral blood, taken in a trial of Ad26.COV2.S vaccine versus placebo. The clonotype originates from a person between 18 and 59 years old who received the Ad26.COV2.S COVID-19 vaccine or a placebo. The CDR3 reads CASSRTSGGLTANEQFF. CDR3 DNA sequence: TGTGCCAGCAGTAGGACTAGCGGGGGCTTGACCGCGAATGAGCAGTTCTTC.